These T cell receptor beta chains were read from a single sample in a study of OX40 agonist ivuxolimab in advanced cancers. Repertoires were generated with immunoSEQ multiplex PCR, while TCRdb's copy carries only in-frame clones and drops some. The sample yields more than 25,000 clones, roughly 80% seen once. The sequenced sample was CD4+ or CD8+ T cells sorted from blood, obtained in a trial of the OX40 agonist ivuxolimab. The source is an adult with an advanced solid tumor such as melanoma, head and neck, liver or kidney cancer. CDR3s include the opening cysteine and the closing phenylalanine or tryptophan. D genes are given only for firm matches. Not all rows give a size; the values are once, few, many and, for expanded clones, a class.

d_call j_call cdr3_length v_call clone_size cdr3_nt cdr3_aa
TRBD2 TRBJ2-1 16 TRBV28 - TGTGCCAGCAGGGGGGATAGCGGGAGCAGGTTCGGTGAGCAGTTCTTC CASRGDSGSRFGEQFF
TRBD2 TRBJ2-7 13 TRBV7-3 - TGTGCCAGCAGCTTAACGACTAGCGCCGAGCAGTACTTC CASSLTTSAEQYF
- TRBJ2-1 19 TRBV5-8 - TGTGCCAGCAGCCCAGTAGTTGTTTTGGGAGAGGGGTCCTACAATGAGCAGTTCTTC CASSPVVVLGEGSYNEQFF
TRBD1 TRBJ1-4 18 TRBV28 - TGTGCCAGCAGTGGAGGCAGGGGGTGGTCGACGGCTAATGAAAAACTGTTTTTT CASSGGRGWSTANEKLFF
- TRBJ1-5 14 TRBV28 - TGTGCCAGCAGCCCCTCAGGTTTTAATCAGCCCCAGCATTTT CASSPSGFNQPQHF
TRBD2 TRBJ2-7 13 TRBV19 - TGTGCCAGTCGGGCTAGCGGGACCTACGAGCAGTACTTC CASRASGTYEQYF
TRBD1 TRBJ2-7 14 TRBV30 - TGTGCCTGGAACACAGGGGGAACCACCTACGAGCAGTACTTC CAWNTGGTTYEQYF
- TRBJ2-7 13 TRBV30 - TGTGCCTGGAGTGCGGGGAACTCCTACGAGCAGTACTTC CAWSAGNSYEQYF
- TRBJ2-7 14 TRBV4-2 - TGTGCCAGCAGCCAAGATGGGACGGGCGGCGAGCAGTACTTC CASSQDGTGGEQYF
- TRBJ2-1 14 TRBV23-1 - TGCGCCAGCAGTCAATCTCGGCCCCTCAATGAGCAGTTCTTC CASSQSRPLNEQFF
TRBD1 TRBJ2-7 15 TRBV6-6 few TGTGCCAGCAGTTACGGGACAGGGGGCTCCTACGAGCAGTACTTC CASSYGTGGSYEQYF
- TRBJ2-3 15 TRBV6-4 - TGTGCCAGCAGTGAGGAAGAGGCTAGCACAGATACGCAGTATTTT CASSEEEASTDTQYF
- TRBJ2-5 16 TRBV6-1 - TGTGCCAGCAGTGAAGCGTCCTGGACCCCTGGGGAGACCCAGTACTTC CASSEASWTPGETQYF
- TRBJ1-1 11 TRBV20-1 few TGCAGTGCTAGTCTGTACACTGAAGCTTTCTTT CSASLYTEAFF
- TRBJ2-7 13 TRBV7-9 - TGTGCCAGCAGCTCCGGGACACCGGACGAGCAGTACTTC CASSSGTPDEQYF
TRBD2 TRBJ2-1 15 TRBV7-6 - TGTGCCAGCAGCTTACAAGCGGGAGGGTCTGGTGAGCAGTTCTTC CASSLQAGGSGEQFF
TRBD2 TRBJ2-1 15 TRBV5-6 - TGTGCCAGCAGCTTGTTAGCGGGATCCTACAATGAGCAGTTCTTC CASSLLAGSYNEQFF
TRBD1 TRBJ1-5 15 TRBV28 - TGTGCCAGCAGCGGGACAGGGTTAGAAGATCAGCCCCAGCATTTT CASSGTGLEDQPQHF
- TRBJ2-4 14 TRBV11-1 - TGTGCCAGCAGCAAACAGGGTAGCAAAAACATTCAGTACTTC CASSKQGSKNIQYF
- TRBJ2-2 15 TRBV13 - TGTGCCAGCAGCTTAAGCTATGGGAACACCGGGGAGCTGTTTTTT CASSLSYGNTGELFF
TRBD2 TRBJ2-1 16 TRBV28 - TGTGCCAGCAGTTTCCTAGCGGGATTTCTGTACAATGAGCAGTTCTTC CASSFLAGFLYNEQFF
- TRBJ2-3 12 TRBV13 - TGTGCCAGCAGCTTAAGGGCGGATACGCAGTATTTT CASSLRADTQYF
- TRBJ2-6 17 TRBV5-6 - TGTGCCAGCACGAGTGTCAATAGTCAAAGTCGGGCCAACGTCCTGACTTTC CASTSVNSQSRANVLTF
- TRBJ1-5 15 TRBV4-1 - TGCGCCAGCAGCCGCCTCTTGGGGGGGAATCAGCCCCAGCATTTT CASSRLLGGNQPQHF
TRBD1 TRBJ2-2 17 TRBV7-8 - TGTGCCAGCAGCTTCAAGACAGGGGTTATCGCGGACCGGGAGCTGTTTTTT CASSFKTGVIADRELFF
- TRBJ2-2 16 TRBV5-6 - TGTGCCAGCAGCTTGCCGAACCAGGGGAACACCGGGGAGCTGTTTTTT CASSLPNQGNTGELFF
- TRBJ2-1 21 TRBV10-3 - TGTGCCATCAGTGAGTCGACTCAGTTCGACAGGGGTAAAGGACTAGTCTGGGGGCAGTTCTTC CAISESTQFDRGKGLVWGQFF
TRBD2 TRBJ2-7 16 TRBV11-3 - TGTGCCAGCAGCTTAGAGCCTAGCGGGAGTTCGTACGAGCAGTACTTC CASSLEPSGSSYEQYF
- TRBJ2-1 14 TRBV7-6 - TGTGTCAGCAGCTTAGTGGGGGGCGGGAATGAGCAGTTCTTC CVSSLVGGGNEQFF
- TRBJ1-2 12 TRBV9 - TGTGCCAGCAGCGTAGGGCAATCGGGCTACACCTTC CASSVGQSGYTF
- TRBJ2-5 11 TRBV30 - TGTGCCTGGATTTTCTCGGAGACCCAGTACTTC CAWIFSETQYF
- TRBJ2-7 14 TRBV6-5 - TGTGCCAGCAGTTTGGGAGTGTCTTTTGAAGAGCAGTACTTC CASSLGVSFEEQYF
- TRBJ2-7 13 TRBV28 - TGTGCCAGCACCTTTGGGGGGCCCTACGAGCAGTACTTC CASTFGGPYEQYF
TRBD1 TRBJ2-3 15 TRBV6-5 - TGTGCCAGCAGCCCTGGGACAGGGGGCACAGATACGCAGTATTTT CASSPGTGGTDTQYF
- TRBJ2-1 12 TRBV6-5 - TGTGCCAGCAGTTACTCGATTGATGAGCAGTTCTTC CASSYSIDEQFF
TRBD1 TRBJ1-5 15 TRBV19 few TGTGCCAGTAGCTCAAATACAGGGGGGAGGCAGCCCCAGCATTTT CASSSNTGGRQPQHF
- TRBJ1-2 15 TRBV7-9 - TGTGCCAGCAGCCCTTCAGTTTCCGCTAACTATGGCTACACCTTC CASSPSVSANYGYTF
- TRBJ1-5 15 TRBV4-2 - TGTGCCAGCAGCCTTGTAGACACGGTTAATCAGCCCCAGCATTTT CASSLVDTVNQPQHF
TRBD2 TRBJ2-5 15 TRBV11-2 - TGTGCCAGCAGCTTAGTTGCGGGAGATGGAGAGACCCAGTACTTC CASSLVAGDGETQYF
TRBD1 TRBJ1-2 13 TRBV30 - TGTGCCTGGAGTGTAGGGACAGAGTATGGCTACACCTTC CAWSVGTEYGYTF
- TRBJ2-3 15 TRBV6-5 - TGTGCCAGCGCAGCCCTGGGGCAGGCCACAGATACGCAGTATTTT CASAALGQATDTQYF
TRBD2 TRBJ2-1 17 TRBV9 - TGTGCCAGCAGCGTAGAGCCTGGACTAGCGGGAGACAATGAGCAGTTCTTC CASSVEPGLAGDNEQFF
- TRBJ2-5 14 TRBV7-9 medium-sized - CASSFLWESETQYF
TRBD2 TRBJ2-3 16 TRBV19 - TGTGCCAGTAGTATAGGGGCTAGCGGAAACACAGATACGCAGTATTTT CASSIGASGNTDTQYF
TRBD1 TRBJ1-6 13 TRBV5-6 - TGTGCCAGCAGCCAGGGACAGCCGGCTCCCCTCCACTTT CASSQGQPAPLHF
- TRBJ2-2 14 TRBV7-9 many TGTGCCGCCCAGAAGTGGCGGTTCACCGGGGAGCTGTTTTTT CAAQKWRFTGELFF
- TRBJ2-5 14 TRBV9 once TGTGCCAGCAGCGTAGCGGGGAGCACGGGGACCCAGTACTTC CASSVAGSTGTQYF
- TRBJ2-2 11 TRBV6-1 once TGTGCCAGCAGCGGGACCGGGGAGCTGTTTTTT CASSGTGELFF
TRBD1 TRBJ2-1 13 TRBV29-1 once TGCAGCGTCAGACAGGGGGCGGTGGGTGAGCAGTTCTTC CSVRQGAVGEQFF
TRBD2 TRBJ2-7 15 TRBV5-6 - TGTGCCAGCAGCTTACAGAACGCGGGGGGGTACGAGCAGTACTTC CASSLQNAGGYEQYF
- TRBJ2-1 13 TRBV2 - TGTGCCAGCAGTGATGCGGGCTACAATGAGCAGTTCTTC CASSDAGYNEQFF
TRBD1 TRBJ2-7 15 TRBV29-1 few TGCAGCGTTGAACTGAGGGACAGGGGGCCGCGGGAGCAGTACTTC CSVELRDRGPREQYF
- TRBJ1-1 13 TRBV5-1 - TGCGCCAGCAGCCCCTCGGCCGGGACGGAAGCTTTCTTT CASSPSAGTEAFF
- TRBJ2-7 11 TRBV6-1 - TGTGCCAGCAGTGCCCCTGGCGAGCAGTACTTC CASSAPGEQYF
- TRBJ2-1 13 TRBV9 - TGTGCCAGCGGAACCCATACGTTCGCTGAGCAGTTCTTC CASGTHTFAEQFF
- TRBJ2-3 16 TRBV7-9 many TGTGCCAGCAGCTCACCGTCCTGGACAGCGGCAGATACGCAGTATTTT CASSSPSWTAADTQYF
- TRBJ1-5 15 TRBV28 once TGTGCCAGCAGTTTTGCCGAGAATAGCAATCAGCCCCAGCATTTT CASSFAENSNQPQHF
TRBD2 TRBJ2-1 14 TRBV10-3 - TGTGCCATCAGTTCTAGACTAGCAGCCGATGAGCAGTTCTTC CAISSRLAADEQFF
- TRBJ1-1 15 TRBV9 - TGTGCCAGCAGCGTAGTCGGAGGGGGGAGGACTGAAGCTTTCTTT CASSVVGGGRTEAFF
- TRBJ2-4 17 TRBV13 - TGTGCCAGCAGCTTATTGGCGGGGGCGATAGCCAAAAACATTCAGTACTTC CASSLLAGAIAKNIQYF